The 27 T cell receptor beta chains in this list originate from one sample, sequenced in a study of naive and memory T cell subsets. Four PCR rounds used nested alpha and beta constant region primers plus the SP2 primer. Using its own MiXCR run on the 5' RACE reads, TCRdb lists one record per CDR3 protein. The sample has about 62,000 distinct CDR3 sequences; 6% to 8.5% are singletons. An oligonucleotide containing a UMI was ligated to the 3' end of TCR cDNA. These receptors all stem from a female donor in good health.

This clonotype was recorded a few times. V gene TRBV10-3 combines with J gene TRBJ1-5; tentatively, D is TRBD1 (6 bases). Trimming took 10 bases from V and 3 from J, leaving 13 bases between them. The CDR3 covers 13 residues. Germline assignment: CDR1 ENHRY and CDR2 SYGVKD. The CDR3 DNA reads TGTGCCAACAGACAGGCCCTCAATCAGCCCCAGCATTTT. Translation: CANRQALNQPQHF.

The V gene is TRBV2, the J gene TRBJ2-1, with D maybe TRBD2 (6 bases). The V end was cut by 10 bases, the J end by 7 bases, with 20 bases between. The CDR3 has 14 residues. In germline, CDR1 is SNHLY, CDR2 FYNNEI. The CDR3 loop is CATFRGTLLNEQFF. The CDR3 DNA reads TGTGCCACCTTTCGTGGGACTTTACTAAATGAGCAGTTCTTC.

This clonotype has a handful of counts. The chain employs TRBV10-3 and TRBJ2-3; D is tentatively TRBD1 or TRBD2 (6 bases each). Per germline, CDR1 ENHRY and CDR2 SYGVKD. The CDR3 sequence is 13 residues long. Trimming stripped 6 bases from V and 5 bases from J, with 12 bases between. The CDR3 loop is CAIREGGEDTQYF. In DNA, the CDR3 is TGTGCCATCAGGGAGGGGGGAGAAGATACGCAGTATTTT.

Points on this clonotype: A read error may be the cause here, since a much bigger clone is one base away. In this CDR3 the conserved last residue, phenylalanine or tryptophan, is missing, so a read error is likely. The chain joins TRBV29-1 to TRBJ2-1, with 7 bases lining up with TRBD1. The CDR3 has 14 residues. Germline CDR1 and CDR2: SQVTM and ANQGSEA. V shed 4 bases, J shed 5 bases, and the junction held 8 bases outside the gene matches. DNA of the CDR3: TGCAGCGTTGCAGGGGGATTGATCAACAATGAGCAGTTCTCC. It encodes CSVAGGLINNEQFS.

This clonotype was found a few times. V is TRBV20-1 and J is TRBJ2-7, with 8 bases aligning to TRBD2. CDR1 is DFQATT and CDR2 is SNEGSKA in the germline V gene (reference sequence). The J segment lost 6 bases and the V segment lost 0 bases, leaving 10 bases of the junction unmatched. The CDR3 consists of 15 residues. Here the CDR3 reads CSARDEPAGAGEQYF. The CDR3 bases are TGCAGTGCTAGAGATGAGCCAGCGGGAGCAGGCGAGCAGTACTTC.

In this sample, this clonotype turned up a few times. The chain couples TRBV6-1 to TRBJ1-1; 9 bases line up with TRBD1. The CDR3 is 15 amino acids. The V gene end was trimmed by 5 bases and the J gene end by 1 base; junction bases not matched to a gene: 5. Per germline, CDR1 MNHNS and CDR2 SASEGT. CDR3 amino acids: CASSKGQGQNTEAFF. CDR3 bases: TGTGCCAGCAGTAAGGGACAGGGTCAGAACACTGAAGCTTTCTTT.

The CDR3 region is CSARDPPVMEQFF. The CDR3 bases are TGCAGTGCTAGAGATCCCCCGGTCATGGAGCAGTTCTTC. The chain carries TRBV20-1 and TRBJ2-1, with D unresolved. CDR3 length: 13 amino acids. Trimming took 0 bases from V and 10 from J, leaving 13 bases between them. Germline V gene data show CDR1 as DFQATT and CDR2 as SNEGSKA (reference sequence).

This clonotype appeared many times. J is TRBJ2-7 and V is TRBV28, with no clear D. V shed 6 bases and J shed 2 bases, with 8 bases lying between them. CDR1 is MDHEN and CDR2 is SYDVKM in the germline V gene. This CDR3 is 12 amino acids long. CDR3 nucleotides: TGTGCCAGCAGACCGCACCCCTACGAGCAGTACTTC. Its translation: CASRPHPYEQYF.

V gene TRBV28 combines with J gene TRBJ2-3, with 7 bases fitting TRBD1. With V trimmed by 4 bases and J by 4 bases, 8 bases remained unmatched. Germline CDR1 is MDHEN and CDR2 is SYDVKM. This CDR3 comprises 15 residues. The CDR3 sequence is CASSSEHGTADTQYF. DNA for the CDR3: TGTGCCAGCAGTTCGGAACATGGGACAGCAGATACGCAGTATTTT.

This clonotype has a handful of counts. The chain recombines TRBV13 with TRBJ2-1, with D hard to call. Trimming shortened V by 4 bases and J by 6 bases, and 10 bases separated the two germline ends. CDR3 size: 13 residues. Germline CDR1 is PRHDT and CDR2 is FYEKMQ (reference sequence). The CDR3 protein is CASSSRTPNEQFF. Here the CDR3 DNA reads TGTGCCAGCAGCTCGAGAACCCCCAATGAGCAGTTCTTC.

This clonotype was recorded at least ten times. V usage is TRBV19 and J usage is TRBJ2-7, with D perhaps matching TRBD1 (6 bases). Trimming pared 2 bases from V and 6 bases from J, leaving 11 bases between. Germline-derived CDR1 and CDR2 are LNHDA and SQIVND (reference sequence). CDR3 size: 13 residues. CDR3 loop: CASSIQGRREQYF. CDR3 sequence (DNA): TGTGCCAGTAGTATACAGGGGCGCCGCGAGCAGTACTTC.

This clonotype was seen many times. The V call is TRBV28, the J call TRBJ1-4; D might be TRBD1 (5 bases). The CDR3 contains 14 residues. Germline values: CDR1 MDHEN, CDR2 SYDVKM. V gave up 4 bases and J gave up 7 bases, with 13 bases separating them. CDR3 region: CASSSGFGTEKLFF. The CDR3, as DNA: TGTGCCAGCAGTTCAGGGTTTGGGACTGAAAAACTGTTTTTT.

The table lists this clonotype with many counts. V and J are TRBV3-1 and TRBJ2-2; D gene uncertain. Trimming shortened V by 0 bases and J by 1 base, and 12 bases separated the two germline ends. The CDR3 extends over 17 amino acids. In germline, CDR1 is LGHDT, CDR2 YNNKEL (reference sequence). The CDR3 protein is CASSQDLNTLNTGELFF. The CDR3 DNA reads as TGTGCCAGCAGCCAAGATCTGAATACACTGAACACCGGGGAGCTGTTTTTT.

This chain's CDR3 is CASSLWSTGDTQYF. The DNA for the CDR3 is TGCGCCAGCAGCTTGTGGTCCACCGGAGATACGCAGTATTTT. The V gene is TRBV5-1, the J gene TRBJ2-3, with unresolved D. V was shortened by 1 base and J by 5 bases, with 11 bases between the two germline ends. CDR1 SGHRS and CDR2 YFSETQ come from the germline V gene. The CDR3 runs to 14 residues.

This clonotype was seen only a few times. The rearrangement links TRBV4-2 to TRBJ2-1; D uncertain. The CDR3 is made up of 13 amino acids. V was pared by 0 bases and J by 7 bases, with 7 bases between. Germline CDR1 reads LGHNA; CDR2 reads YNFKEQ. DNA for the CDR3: TGTGCCAGCAGCCAAGATGAAGGAAATGAGCAGTTCTTC. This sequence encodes CASSQDEGNEQFF.

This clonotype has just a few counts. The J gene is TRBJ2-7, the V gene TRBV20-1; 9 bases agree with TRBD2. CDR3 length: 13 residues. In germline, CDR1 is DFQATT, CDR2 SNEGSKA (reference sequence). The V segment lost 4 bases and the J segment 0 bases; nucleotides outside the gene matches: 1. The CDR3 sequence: CSAISGSSYEQYF. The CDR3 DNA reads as TGCAGTGCTATTAGCGGGAGCTCCTACGAGCAGTACTTC.

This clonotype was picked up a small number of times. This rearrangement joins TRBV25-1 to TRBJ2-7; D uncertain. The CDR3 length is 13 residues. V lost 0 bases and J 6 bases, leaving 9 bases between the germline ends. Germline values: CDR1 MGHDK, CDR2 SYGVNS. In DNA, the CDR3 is TGTGCCAGCAGTGAATATTGGGGTGGCGAGCAGTACTTC. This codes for CASSEYWGGEQYF.

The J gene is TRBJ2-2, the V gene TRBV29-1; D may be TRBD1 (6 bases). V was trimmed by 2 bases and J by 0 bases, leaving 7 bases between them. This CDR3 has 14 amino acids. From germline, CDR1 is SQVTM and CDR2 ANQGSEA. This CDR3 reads CSVERTANTGELFF. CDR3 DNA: TGCAGCGTTGAACGGACAGCGAACACCGGGGAGCTGTTTTTT.

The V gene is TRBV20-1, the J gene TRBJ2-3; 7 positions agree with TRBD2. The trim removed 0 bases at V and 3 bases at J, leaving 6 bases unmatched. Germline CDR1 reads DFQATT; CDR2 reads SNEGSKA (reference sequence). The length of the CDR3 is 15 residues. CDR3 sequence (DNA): TGCAGTGCTAGAGATCTGCGGGAGTTAACAGATACGCAGTATTTT. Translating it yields CSARDLRELTDTQYF.

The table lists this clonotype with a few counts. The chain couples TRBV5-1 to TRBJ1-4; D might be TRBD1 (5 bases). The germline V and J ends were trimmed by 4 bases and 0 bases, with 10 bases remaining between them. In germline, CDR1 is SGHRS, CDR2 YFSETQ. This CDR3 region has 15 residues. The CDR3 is CASSPGTTTNEKLFF. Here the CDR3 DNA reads TGCGCCAGCAGCCCGGGGACGACAACTAATGAAAAACTGTTTTTT.

The CDR3 sequence is CASSLGGTGRDTEAFF. Written as DNA, the CDR3 is TGTGCCAGCAGCCTCGGAGGGACAGGGCGGGACACTGAAGCTTTCTTT. The chain joins TRBV7-9 to TRBJ1-1; 9 bases line up with TRBD1. This CDR3 region has 16 residues. Germline CDR1 reads SEHNR; CDR2 reads FQNEAQ (reference sequence). With 5 bases clipped from V and 3 bases from J, the junction kept 10 bases outside the gene matches.

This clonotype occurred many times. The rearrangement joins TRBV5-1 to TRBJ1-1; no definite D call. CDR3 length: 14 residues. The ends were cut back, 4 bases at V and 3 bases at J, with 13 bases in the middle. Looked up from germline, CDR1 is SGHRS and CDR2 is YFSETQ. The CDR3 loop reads CASSPQARDTEAFF. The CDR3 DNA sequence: TGCGCCAGCAGCCCTCAGGCCCGGGACACTGAAGCTTTCTTT.

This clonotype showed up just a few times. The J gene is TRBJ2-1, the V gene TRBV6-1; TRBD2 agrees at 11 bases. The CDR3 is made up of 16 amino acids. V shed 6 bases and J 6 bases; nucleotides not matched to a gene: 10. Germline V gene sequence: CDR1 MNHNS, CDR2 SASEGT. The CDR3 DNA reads TGTGCCAGCAGACCTTTGTCGGGACTAGCGGTCAATGAGCAGTTCTTC. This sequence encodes CASRPLSGLAVNEQFF.

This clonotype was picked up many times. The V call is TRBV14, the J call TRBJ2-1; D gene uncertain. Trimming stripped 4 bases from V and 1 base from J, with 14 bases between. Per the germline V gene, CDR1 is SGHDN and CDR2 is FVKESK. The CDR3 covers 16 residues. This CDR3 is CASSPLGSSSYNEQFF. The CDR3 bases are TGTGCCAGCAGCCCACTGGGTTCTTCATCCTACAATGAGCAGTTCTTC.

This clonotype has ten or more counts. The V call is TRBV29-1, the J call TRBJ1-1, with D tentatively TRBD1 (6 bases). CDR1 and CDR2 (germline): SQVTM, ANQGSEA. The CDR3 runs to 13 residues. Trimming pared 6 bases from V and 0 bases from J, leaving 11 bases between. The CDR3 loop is CSVKQGMNTEAFF. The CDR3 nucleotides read TGCAGCGTAAAACAGGGCATGAACACTGAAGCTTTCTTT. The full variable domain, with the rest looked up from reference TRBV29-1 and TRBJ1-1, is SAVISQKPSRDICQRGTSLTIQCQVDSQVTMMFWYRQQPGQSLTLIATANQGSEATYESGFVIDKFPISRPNLTFSTLTVSNMSPEDSSIYLCSVKQGMNTEAFFGQGTRLTVV.

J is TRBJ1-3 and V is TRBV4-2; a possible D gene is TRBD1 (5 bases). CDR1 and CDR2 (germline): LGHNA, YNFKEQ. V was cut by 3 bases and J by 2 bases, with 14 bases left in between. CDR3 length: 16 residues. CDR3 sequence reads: CASSQGDPRPGNTIYF. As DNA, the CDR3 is TGTGCCAGCAGCCAGGGGGACCCCCGGCCTGGAAACACCATATATTTT.

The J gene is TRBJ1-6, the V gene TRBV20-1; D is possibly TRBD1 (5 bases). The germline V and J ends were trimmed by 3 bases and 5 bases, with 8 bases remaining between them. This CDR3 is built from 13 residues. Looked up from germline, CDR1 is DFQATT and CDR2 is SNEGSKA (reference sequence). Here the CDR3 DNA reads TGCAGTGCTAGTCTAGGGGATAATTCACCCCTCCACTTT. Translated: CSASLGDNSPLHF.